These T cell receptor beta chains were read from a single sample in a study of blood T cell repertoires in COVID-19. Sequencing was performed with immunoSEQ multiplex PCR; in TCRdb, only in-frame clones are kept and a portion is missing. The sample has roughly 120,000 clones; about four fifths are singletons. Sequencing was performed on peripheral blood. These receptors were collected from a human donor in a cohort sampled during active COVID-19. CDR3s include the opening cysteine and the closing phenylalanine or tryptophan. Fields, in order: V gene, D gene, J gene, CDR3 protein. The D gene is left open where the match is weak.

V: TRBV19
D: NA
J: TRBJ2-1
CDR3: CASSFHPSNNEQFF

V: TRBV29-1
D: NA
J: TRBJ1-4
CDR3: CSVQGNLMDEKLFF

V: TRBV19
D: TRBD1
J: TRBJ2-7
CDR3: CATPDRATYEQYF

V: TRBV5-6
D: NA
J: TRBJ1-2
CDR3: CASSPVIWSQRGGYTF

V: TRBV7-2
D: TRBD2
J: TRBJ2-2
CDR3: CASSSTSGGNTGELFF

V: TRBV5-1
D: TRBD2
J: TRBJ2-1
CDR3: CASSTSGGAMNEQFF

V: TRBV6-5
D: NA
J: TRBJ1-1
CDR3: CASRGREGGTEAFF

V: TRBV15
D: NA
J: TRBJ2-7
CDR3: CATSRDEGRGYAYEQYF

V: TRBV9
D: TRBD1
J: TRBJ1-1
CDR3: CASSVGLRGGTGGAGNTEAFF

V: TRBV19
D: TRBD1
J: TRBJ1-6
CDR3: CASNPTGAQNSPLHF

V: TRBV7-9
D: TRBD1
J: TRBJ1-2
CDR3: CASSKETGDYGYTF

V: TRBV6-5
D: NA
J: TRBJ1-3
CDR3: CASSRQASSGNTIYF

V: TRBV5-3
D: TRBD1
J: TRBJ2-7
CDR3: CARSFGQGNRYEQYF

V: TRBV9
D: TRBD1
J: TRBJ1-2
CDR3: CASSATGKGGYTF

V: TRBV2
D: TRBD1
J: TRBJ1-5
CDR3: CASRDGTGGYQPQHF

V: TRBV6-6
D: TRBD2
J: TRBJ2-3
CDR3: CASSYSGGATDTQYF

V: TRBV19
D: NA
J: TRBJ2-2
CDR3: CASPRLGLRDSRGGELFF

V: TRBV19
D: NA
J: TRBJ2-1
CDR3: CASWGSGLGGEQFF

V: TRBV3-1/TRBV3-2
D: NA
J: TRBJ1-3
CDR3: CASSLSGWGNTIYF

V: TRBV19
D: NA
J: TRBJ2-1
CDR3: CASRTDGGNEQFF

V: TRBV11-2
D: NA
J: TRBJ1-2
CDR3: CASSLADPGYGYTF

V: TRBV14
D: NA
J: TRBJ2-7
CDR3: CASSQEWTDYEQYF

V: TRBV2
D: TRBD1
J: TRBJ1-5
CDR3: CASGISGQGNQPQHF

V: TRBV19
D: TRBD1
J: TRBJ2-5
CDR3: CASSIGLDRGRWTQYF

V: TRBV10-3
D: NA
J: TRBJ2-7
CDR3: CAISPGAYEQYF

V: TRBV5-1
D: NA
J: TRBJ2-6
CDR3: CASSSFGQDYSGANVLTF

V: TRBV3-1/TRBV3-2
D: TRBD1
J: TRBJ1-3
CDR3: CASSWGTGAGNTIYF

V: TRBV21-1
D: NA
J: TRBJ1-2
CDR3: CASSKGRGRGYTF